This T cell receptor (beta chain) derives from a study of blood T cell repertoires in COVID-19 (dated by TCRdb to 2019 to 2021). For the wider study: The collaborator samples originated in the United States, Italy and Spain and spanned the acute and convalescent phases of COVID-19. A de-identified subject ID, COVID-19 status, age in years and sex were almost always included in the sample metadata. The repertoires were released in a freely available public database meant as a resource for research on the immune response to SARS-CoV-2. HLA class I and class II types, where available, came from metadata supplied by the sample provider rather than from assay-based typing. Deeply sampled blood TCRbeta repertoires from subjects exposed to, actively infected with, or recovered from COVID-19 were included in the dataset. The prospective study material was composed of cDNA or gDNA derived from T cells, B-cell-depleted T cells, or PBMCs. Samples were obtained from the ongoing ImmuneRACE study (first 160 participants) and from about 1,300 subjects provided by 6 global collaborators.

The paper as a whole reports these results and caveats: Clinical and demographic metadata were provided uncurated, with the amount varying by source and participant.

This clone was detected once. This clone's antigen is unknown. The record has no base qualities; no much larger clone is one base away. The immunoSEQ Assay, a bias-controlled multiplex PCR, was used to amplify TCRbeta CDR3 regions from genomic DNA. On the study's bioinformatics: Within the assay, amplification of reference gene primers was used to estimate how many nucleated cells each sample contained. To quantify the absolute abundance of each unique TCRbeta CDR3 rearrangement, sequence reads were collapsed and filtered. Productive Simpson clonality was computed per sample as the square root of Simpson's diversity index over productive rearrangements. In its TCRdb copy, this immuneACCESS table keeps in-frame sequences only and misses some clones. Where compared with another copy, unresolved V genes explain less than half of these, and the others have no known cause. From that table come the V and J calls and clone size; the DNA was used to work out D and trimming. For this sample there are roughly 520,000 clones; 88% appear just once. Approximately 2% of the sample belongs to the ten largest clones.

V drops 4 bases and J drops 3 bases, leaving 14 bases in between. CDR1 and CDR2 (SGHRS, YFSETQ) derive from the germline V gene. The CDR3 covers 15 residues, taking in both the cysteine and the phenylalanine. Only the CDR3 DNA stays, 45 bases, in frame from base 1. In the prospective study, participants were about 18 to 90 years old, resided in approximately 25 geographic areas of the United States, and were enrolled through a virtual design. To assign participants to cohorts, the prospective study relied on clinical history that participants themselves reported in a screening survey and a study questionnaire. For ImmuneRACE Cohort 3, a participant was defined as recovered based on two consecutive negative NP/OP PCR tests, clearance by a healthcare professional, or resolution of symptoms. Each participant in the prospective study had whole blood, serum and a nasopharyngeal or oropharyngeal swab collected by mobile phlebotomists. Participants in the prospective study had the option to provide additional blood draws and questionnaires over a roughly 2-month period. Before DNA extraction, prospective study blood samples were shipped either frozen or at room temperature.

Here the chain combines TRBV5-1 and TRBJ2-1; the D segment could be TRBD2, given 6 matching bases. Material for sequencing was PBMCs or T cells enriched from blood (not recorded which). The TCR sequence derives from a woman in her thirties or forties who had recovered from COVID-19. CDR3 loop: CASSRTSLGYNEQFF. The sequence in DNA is TGCGCCAGCAGCCGCACTAGCCTAGGCTACAATGAGCAGTTCTTC.